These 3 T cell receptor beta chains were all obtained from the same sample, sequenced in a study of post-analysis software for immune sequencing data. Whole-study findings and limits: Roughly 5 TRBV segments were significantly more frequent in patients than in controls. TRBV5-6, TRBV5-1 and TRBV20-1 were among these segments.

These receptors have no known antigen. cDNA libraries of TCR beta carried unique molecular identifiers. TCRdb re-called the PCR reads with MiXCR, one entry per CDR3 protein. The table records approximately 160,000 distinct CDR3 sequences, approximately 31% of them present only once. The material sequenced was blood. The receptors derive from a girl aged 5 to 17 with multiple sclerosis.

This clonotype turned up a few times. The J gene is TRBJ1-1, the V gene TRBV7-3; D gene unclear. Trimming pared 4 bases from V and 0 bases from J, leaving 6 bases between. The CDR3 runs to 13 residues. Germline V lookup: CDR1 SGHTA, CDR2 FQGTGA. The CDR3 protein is CASSSQMNTEAFF. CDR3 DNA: TGTGCCAGCAGCTCGCAGATGAACACTGAAGCTTTCTTT. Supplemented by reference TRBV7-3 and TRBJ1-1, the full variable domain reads GAGVSQTPSNKVTEKGKYVELRCDPISGHTALYWYRQSLGQGPEFLIYFQGTGAADDSGLPNDRFFAVRPEGSVSTLKIQRTERGDSAVYLCASSSQMNTEAFFGQGTRLTVV.

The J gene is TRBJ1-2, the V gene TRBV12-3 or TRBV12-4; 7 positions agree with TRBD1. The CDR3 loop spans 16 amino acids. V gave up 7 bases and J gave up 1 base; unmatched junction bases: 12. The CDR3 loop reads CASTAGGMGLNYGYTF. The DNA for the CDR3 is TGTGCCAGCACCGCAGGGGGAATGGGACTTAACTATGGCTACACCTTC.

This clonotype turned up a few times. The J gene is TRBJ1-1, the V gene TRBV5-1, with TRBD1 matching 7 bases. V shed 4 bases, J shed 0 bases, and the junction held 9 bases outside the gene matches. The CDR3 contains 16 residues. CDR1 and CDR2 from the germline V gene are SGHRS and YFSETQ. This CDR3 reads CASSPGTVRMNTEAFF. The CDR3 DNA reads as TGCGCCAGCAGCCCCGGGACAGTAAGAATGAACACTGAAGCTTTCTTT.